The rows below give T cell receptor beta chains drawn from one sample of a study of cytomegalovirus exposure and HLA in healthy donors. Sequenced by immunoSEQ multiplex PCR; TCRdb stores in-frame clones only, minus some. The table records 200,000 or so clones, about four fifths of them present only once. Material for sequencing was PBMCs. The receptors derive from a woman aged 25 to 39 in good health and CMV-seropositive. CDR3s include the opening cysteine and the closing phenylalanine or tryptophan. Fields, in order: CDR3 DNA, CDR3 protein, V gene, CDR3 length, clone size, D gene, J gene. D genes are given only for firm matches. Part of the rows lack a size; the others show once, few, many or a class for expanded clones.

cdr3_nt: TGTGCCAGCAGGGCCCCCCTAGGTGTCGGTGAGCAGTTCTTC; cdr3_aa: CASRAPLGVGEQFF; v_call: TRBV2; cdr3_length: 14; clone_size: -; d_call: -; j_call: TRBJ2-1
cdr3_nt: TGCGCCAGCAGCCACAGGATTTTAATTGAGCAGCCCCAGCATTTT; cdr3_aa: CASSHRILIEQPQHF; v_call: TRBV4-1; cdr3_length: 15; clone_size: few; d_call: -; j_call: TRBJ1-5
cdr3_nt: TGTGCCAGCACCGCTAGCGGGAGTGGATACAATGAGCAGTTCTTC; cdr3_aa: CASTASGSGYNEQFF; v_call: TRBV6-1; cdr3_length: 15; clone_size: -; d_call: TRBD2; j_call: TRBJ2-1
cdr3_nt: TGTGCCAGCATGCCGGTGAACACTGAAGCTTTCTTT; cdr3_aa: CASMPVNTEAFF; v_call: TRBV6-6; cdr3_length: 12; clone_size: -; d_call: -; j_call: TRBJ1-1
cdr3_nt: TGCAGTGCTCGGGCCTACGAGCAGTACTTC; cdr3_aa: CSARAYEQYF; v_call: TRBV20-1; cdr3_length: 10; clone_size: -; d_call: -; j_call: TRBJ2-7
cdr3_nt: TGTGCCAGCAGCTTAGGAACTTCCACAGGGTCGGATCAGCCCCAGCATTTT; cdr3_aa: CASSLGTSTGSDQPQHF; v_call: TRBV7-9; cdr3_length: 17; clone_size: -; d_call: -; j_call: TRBJ1-5
cdr3_nt: TGTGCCAGCAGCCCACCCCTCGACAGGGGGCATAACTATGGCTACACCTTC; cdr3_aa: CASSPPLDRGHNYGYTF; v_call: TRBV7-9; cdr3_length: 17; clone_size: -; d_call: TRBD1; j_call: TRBJ1-2
cdr3_nt: TGTGCCAGCAGCAGCAGACAGGGCCCGAACACCGGGGAGCTGTTTTTT; cdr3_aa: CASSSRQGPNTGELFF; v_call: TRBV7-9; cdr3_length: 16; clone_size: -; d_call: TRBD1; j_call: TRBJ2-2
cdr3_nt: TGTGCCAGCAGACTGGACAGGTACCAAGAGACCCAGTACTTC; cdr3_aa: CASRLDRYQETQYF; v_call: TRBV5-8; cdr3_length: 14; clone_size: -; d_call: TRBD1; j_call: TRBJ2-5
cdr3_nt: TGTGCCACCAGCAGAGTGAACAGGTTTTACACTGAAGCTTTCTTT; cdr3_aa: CATSRVNRFYTEAFF; v_call: TRBV15; cdr3_length: 15; clone_size: -; d_call: -; j_call: TRBJ1-1
cdr3_nt: TGTGCCAGCAGCCCGACGGGGGTCACAGATACGCAGTATTTT; cdr3_aa: CASSPTGVTDTQYF; v_call: TRBV4-2; cdr3_length: 14; clone_size: -; d_call: -; j_call: TRBJ2-3
cdr3_nt: TGTGCCAGCGGGGGGAGGTTCGGAGGGCAAGAGGCCCAGTACTTC; cdr3_aa: CASGGRFGGQEAQYF; v_call: TRBV5-6; cdr3_length: 15; clone_size: -; d_call: -; j_call: TRBJ2-5
cdr3_nt: TGCGCCAGCAGTGAGTCCCTAGCAGCTAGCACAGATACGCAGTATTTT; cdr3_aa: CASSESLAASTDTQYF; v_call: TRBV10-1; cdr3_length: 16; clone_size: -; d_call: -; j_call: TRBJ2-3
cdr3_nt: TGTGCCAGCAGTTCCAACAGGGGGCTAGGCACTGAAGCTTTCTTT; cdr3_aa: CASSSNRGLGTEAFF; v_call: TRBV28; cdr3_length: 15; clone_size: -; d_call: TRBD1; j_call: TRBJ1-1
cdr3_nt: TGTGCCAGCAGTTCCAGGGATCAGCCCCAGCATTTT; cdr3_aa: CASSSRDQPQHF; v_call: TRBV27; cdr3_length: 12; clone_size: -; d_call: -; j_call: TRBJ1-5
cdr3_nt: TGTGCCAGCAGCTTTGAAAGGACATCCTGGGCTAACACTGAAGCTTTCTTT; cdr3_aa: CASSFERTSWANTEAFF; v_call: TRBV7-6; cdr3_length: 17; clone_size: -; d_call: -; j_call: TRBJ1-1
cdr3_nt: TGCGCCAGCAGCCGGATGGCCCTAGGACAGCCGAACTCTAACTATGGCTACACCTTC; cdr3_aa: CASSRMALGQPNSNYGYTF; v_call: TRBV4-3; cdr3_length: 19; clone_size: -; d_call: -; j_call: TRBJ1-2
cdr3_nt: TGTGCCAGCAGTGGACGGGGACAGGGTGGGCATGAGCAGTTCTTC; cdr3_aa: CASSGRGQGGHEQFF; v_call: TRBV6-4; cdr3_length: 15; clone_size: -; d_call: TRBD1; j_call: TRBJ2-1
cdr3_nt: TGTGCCAGCAGTGATAACAGGGCCAGAACTGAAGCTTTCTTT; cdr3_aa: CASSDNRARTEAFF; v_call: TRBV28; cdr3_length: 14; clone_size: -; d_call: -; j_call: TRBJ1-1
cdr3_nt: TGCGCCTACCCTCCTAGGGGGAACAATGAGCAGTTCTTC; cdr3_aa: CAYPPRGNNEQFF; v_call: TRBV5-1; cdr3_length: 13; clone_size: -; d_call: -; j_call: TRBJ2-1
cdr3_nt: TGCGCCAGCAGTGAGCAGGAGGTTTTATCTGGAAACACCATATATTTT; cdr3_aa: CASSEQEVLSGNTIYF; v_call: TRBV10-2; cdr3_length: 16; clone_size: once; d_call: -; j_call: TRBJ1-3
cdr3_nt: TGTGCCAGCAGTTATTCACCGAGTAATGAAAAACTGTTTTTT; cdr3_aa: CASSYSPSNEKLFF; v_call: TRBV6-1; cdr3_length: 14; clone_size: -; d_call: -; j_call: TRBJ1-4
cdr3_nt: TGTGCCAGCAGTTACGGCTCCTCCGGCAGGGGAGATGGCTACACCTTC; cdr3_aa: CASSYGSSGRGDGYTF; v_call: TRBV6-5; cdr3_length: 16; clone_size: -; d_call: -; j_call: TRBJ1-2
cdr3_nt: TGTGCCAGCAGCTTGAGGGGACAGGGTGGTTACAATGAGCAGTTCTTC; cdr3_aa: CASSLRGQGGYNEQFF; v_call: TRBV7-8; cdr3_length: 16; clone_size: -; d_call: TRBD1; j_call: TRBJ2-1
cdr3_nt: TGTGCCAGCAGCCCGTTAGATGAAGCTTTCTTT; cdr3_aa: CASSPLDEAFF; v_call: TRBV7-2; cdr3_length: 11; clone_size: once; d_call: -; j_call: TRBJ1-1
cdr3_nt: TGTGCCAGCAGCCGGGGAGGGGGGCGGAGTGAAAAACTGTTTTTT; cdr3_aa: CASSRGGGRSEKLFF; v_call: TRBV7-9; cdr3_length: 15; clone_size: -; d_call: -; j_call: TRBJ1-4
cdr3_nt: TGTGCCAGCAGTGGACAGGGGGGACGGGAGACCCAGTACTTC; cdr3_aa: CASSGQGGRETQYF; v_call: TRBV28; cdr3_length: 14; clone_size: -; d_call: TRBD1; j_call: TRBJ2-5
cdr3_nt: TGTGCCACCGGAAACAGACCCGAGACCCAGTACTTC; cdr3_aa: CATGNRPETQYF; v_call: TRBV5-6; cdr3_length: 12; clone_size: -; d_call: -; j_call: TRBJ2-5
cdr3_nt: TGCGCCAGCAGCCACAGTCCCGCCTACGAGCAGTACTTC; cdr3_aa: CASSHSPAYEQYF; v_call: TRBV5-1; cdr3_length: 13; clone_size: -; d_call: -; j_call: TRBJ2-7
cdr3_nt: TGCGCCAGCAGCCAAGGTCGGAATGAGCAGTTCTTC; cdr3_aa: CASSQGRNEQFF; v_call: TRBV4-1; cdr3_length: 12; clone_size: -; d_call: -; j_call: TRBJ2-1
cdr3_nt: TGTGCCAGCAGTGAACCACATGGGGAGAATTCACCCCTCCACTTT; cdr3_aa: CASSEPHGENSPLHF; v_call: TRBV2; cdr3_length: 15; clone_size: -; d_call: -; j_call: TRBJ1-6
cdr3_nt: TGTGCCAGCACAATAGCGGGAGGGCCTCAAGAGACCCAGTACTTC; cdr3_aa: CASTIAGGPQETQYF; v_call: TRBV6-5; cdr3_length: 15; clone_size: -; d_call: TRBD2; j_call: TRBJ2-5
cdr3_nt: TGTGCCAGCAGCGTAGATGGGGGCGCGGATTCACCCCTCCACTTT; cdr3_aa: CASSVDGGADSPLHF; v_call: TRBV9; cdr3_length: 15; clone_size: -; d_call: -; j_call: TRBJ1-6
cdr3_nt: TGCGCCAGCAGCGCCGGGACAGGGGGATCACCCCTCCACTTT; cdr3_aa: CASSAGTGGSPLHF; v_call: TRBV10-1; cdr3_length: 14; clone_size: -; d_call: TRBD1; j_call: TRBJ1-6
cdr3_nt: TGCGCCAGCAGCCAAGTCTTCCAGGGTTATCAGCCCCAGCATTTT; cdr3_aa: CASSQVFQGYQPQHF; v_call: TRBV4-1; cdr3_length: 15; clone_size: few; d_call: -; j_call: TRBJ1-5
cdr3_nt: TGTGCCAGCAGTGAATTCGGGAGCTCCTACGAGCAGTACTTC; cdr3_aa: CASSEFGSSYEQYF; v_call: TRBV25-1; cdr3_length: 14; clone_size: -; d_call: -; j_call: TRBJ2-7
cdr3_nt: TGTGCCAGCAGGGGACAGGGGCGAGAGACCCGGTACTTC; cdr3_aa: CASRGQGRETRYF; v_call: TRBV28; cdr3_length: 13; clone_size: -; d_call: TRBD1; j_call: TRBJ2-5
cdr3_nt: TGTGCCAGCAGCTTCGGGGAGTACGAGCAGTACTTC; cdr3_aa: CASSFGEYEQYF; v_call: TRBV11-2; cdr3_length: 12; clone_size: few; d_call: -; j_call: TRBJ2-7
cdr3_nt: TGTGCCAGCAGCCCAGGCGGGGGCGATGAGCAGTTCTTC; cdr3_aa: CASSPGGGDEQFF; v_call: TRBV9; cdr3_length: 13; clone_size: -; d_call: -; j_call: TRBJ2-1
cdr3_nt: TGTGCCAGCAGTGAATCGGATAGGAACAGGGATGGCTACACCTTC; cdr3_aa: CASSESDRNRDGYTF; v_call: TRBV6-1; cdr3_length: 15; clone_size: -; d_call: -; j_call: TRBJ1-2
cdr3_nt: TGTGCCAGCAGCTTAAGGGGGCGCGAAGCTTTCTTT; cdr3_aa: CASSLRGREAFF; v_call: TRBV7-9; cdr3_length: 12; clone_size: -; d_call: TRBD1; j_call: TRBJ1-1
cdr3_nt: TGTGCCAGCAGCTCGACTAGCGGGCTAGAGTTCTACGAGCAGTACTTC; cdr3_aa: CASSSTSGLEFYEQYF; v_call: TRBV7-9; cdr3_length: 16; clone_size: -; d_call: TRBD2; j_call: TRBJ2-7
cdr3_nt: TGTGCCAGTAGCCCGGGGACAGATCCATACGAGCAGTACTTC; cdr3_aa: CASSPGTDPYEQYF; v_call: TRBV19; cdr3_length: 14; clone_size: -; d_call: TRBD1; j_call: TRBJ2-7
cdr3_nt: TGTGCCAGCAGTTTGGGACAGGGGACCGGGGAGCTGTTTTTT; cdr3_aa: CASSLGQGTGELFF; v_call: TRBV6-4; cdr3_length: 14; clone_size: -; d_call: TRBD1; j_call: TRBJ2-2
cdr3_nt: TGTGCCAGCAGCCGTCGGGTCGGGGGGGAATACACCGGGGAGCTGTTTTTT; cdr3_aa: CASSRRVGGEYTGELFF; v_call: TRBV7-6; cdr3_length: 17; clone_size: -; d_call: TRBD2; j_call: TRBJ2-2
cdr3_nt: TGTGCCAGCAGGTCGAGGTATGGCTACACCTTC; cdr3_aa: CASRSRYGYTF; v_call: TRBV27; cdr3_length: 11; clone_size: -; d_call: -; j_call: TRBJ1-2
cdr3_nt: TGTGCCAGCAGTAGACACAGTAGCAATCAGCCCCAGCATTTT; cdr3_aa: CASSRHSSNQPQHF; v_call: TRBV28; cdr3_length: 14; clone_size: -; d_call: -; j_call: TRBJ1-5
cdr3_nt: TGTGCCAGCAGCTTACAACTAGCGGGAGTTTCCTACGAGCAGTACTTC; cdr3_aa: CASSLQLAGVSYEQYF; v_call: TRBV13; cdr3_length: 16; clone_size: -; d_call: TRBD2; j_call: TRBJ2-7
cdr3_nt: TGTGCCAGCAGTTTTAACGGGGTCTATAACAATGAGCAGTTCTTC; cdr3_aa: CASSFNGVYNNEQFF; v_call: TRBV27; cdr3_length: 15; clone_size: -; d_call: -; j_call: TRBJ2-1
cdr3_nt: TGTGCCAGCAGTGGAGCGGGAGGGAAGTACGAGCAGTACTTC; cdr3_aa: CASSGAGGKYEQYF; v_call: TRBV28; cdr3_length: 14; clone_size: -; d_call: TRBD2; j_call: TRBJ2-7
cdr3_nt: TGTGCCAGTAGTATAACGCCCCAGACTAGCGGGAGCGTAAATGAGCAGTTCTTC; cdr3_aa: CASSITPQTSGSVNEQFF; v_call: TRBV19; cdr3_length: 18; clone_size: -; d_call: TRBD2; j_call: TRBJ2-1
cdr3_nt: TGCGCCAGCAGCTTGGGGACAGGGACTGAAGCTTTCTTT; cdr3_aa: CASSLGTGTEAFF; v_call: TRBV5-1; cdr3_length: 13; clone_size: -; d_call: TRBD1; j_call: TRBJ1-1
cdr3_nt: TGTGCCAGCAGTGTAGAGAGGCAGCCCCAGCATTTT; cdr3_aa: CASSVERQPQHF; v_call: TRBV6-1; cdr3_length: 12; clone_size: -; d_call: -; j_call: TRBJ1-5
cdr3_nt: TGTGCCAGTAGTATTCAGGGCTCTGGGGCCAACGTCCTGACTTTC; cdr3_aa: CASSIQGSGANVLTF; v_call: TRBV19; cdr3_length: 15; clone_size: once; d_call: -; j_call: TRBJ2-6
cdr3_nt: TGTGCCAGCAGTGACTCGGGACAGAAGAGTGAAAAACTGTTTTTT; cdr3_aa: CASSDSGQKSEKLFF; v_call: TRBV6-5; cdr3_length: 15; clone_size: -; d_call: TRBD1; j_call: TRBJ1-4